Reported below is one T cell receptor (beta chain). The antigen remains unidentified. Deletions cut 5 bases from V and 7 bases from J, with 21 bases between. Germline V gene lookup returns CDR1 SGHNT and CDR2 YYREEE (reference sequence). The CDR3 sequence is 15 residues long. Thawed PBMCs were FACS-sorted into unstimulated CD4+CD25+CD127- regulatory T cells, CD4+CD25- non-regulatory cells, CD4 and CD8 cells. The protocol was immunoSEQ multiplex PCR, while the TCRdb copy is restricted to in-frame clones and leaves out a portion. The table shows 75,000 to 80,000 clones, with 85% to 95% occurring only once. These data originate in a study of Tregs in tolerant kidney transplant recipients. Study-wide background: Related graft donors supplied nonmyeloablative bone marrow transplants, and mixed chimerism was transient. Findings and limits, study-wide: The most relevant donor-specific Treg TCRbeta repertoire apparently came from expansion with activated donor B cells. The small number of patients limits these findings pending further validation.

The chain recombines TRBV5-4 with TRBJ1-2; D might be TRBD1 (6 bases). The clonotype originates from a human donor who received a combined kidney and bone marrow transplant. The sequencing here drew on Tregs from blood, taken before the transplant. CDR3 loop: CASRLQGIGGGGYTF. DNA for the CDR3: TGTGCCAGCAGATTACAGGGAATCGGAGGAGGTGGCTACACCTTC.